Each of the 16 T cell receptor beta chains below was sequenced from the same sample in a study of OX40 agonist ivuxolimab in advanced cancers. Sequencing used immunoSEQ multiplex PCR; TCRdb keeps in-frame clones, though not all of them. The sample lists roughly 35,000 clones; about 81% were seen once. Material: CD4+ or CD8+ T cells sorted from blood, obtained in a trial of the OX40 agonist ivuxolimab. These receptors originate from an adult with an advanced solid tumor such as melanoma, head and neck, liver or kidney cancer.

This clone was detected only once. J is TRBJ2-5 and V is TRBV4-1; 7 bases are shared with TRBD2. CDR3 length equals 15 residues. Trimming at V came to 3 bases and at J to 2 bases, leaving 6 bases not matched to a gene. Germline V gene sequence: CDR1 MGHRA, CDR2 YSYEKL. The CDR3, as DNA: TGCGCCAGCAGCCAGACGACTAGCCGGCAAGAGACCCAGTACTTC. This gives the protein CASSQTTSRQETQYF.

As concerns this clone: At one end, the junction sequence differs from germline, possibly due to a read error. The chain is built from TRBV7-3 and TRBJ2-3; D gene unclear. Germline CDR1 and CDR2: SGHTA and FQGTGA. The CDR3 has 13 amino acids. CDR3 loop: CASSLWAPPPSDF. CDR3 in DNA: TGTGCCAGCAGCTTATGGGCGCCCCCCCCTTCGGATTTT.

The genes are TRBV28 and TRBJ2-2; D uncertain. Trimming left V 5 bases short and J 1 base short, with 11 bases between. From germline, CDR1 is MDHEN and CDR2 SYDVKM. CDR3 length: 15 residues. CDR3 amino acids: CASSAPVENTGELFF. In DNA, the CDR3 is TGTGCCAGCAGTGCCCCAGTGGAGAACACCGGGGAGCTGTTTTTT.

The chain employs TRBV28 and TRBJ1-2; 7 bases align to TRBD1. Germline CDR1 and CDR2: MDHEN and SYDVKM. V lost 2 bases to trimming and J lost 8 bases; unmatched junction nucleotides: 2. The CDR3 is 12 residues long. The CDR3 protein is CASSLRGLGYTF. The CDR3 DNA sequence: TGTGCCAGCAGTTTAAGGGGGCTGGGCTACACCTTC.

This chain joins TRBV2 and TRBJ2-1, with D possibly TRBD1 on 7 matching bases. Per the germline V gene, CDR1 is SNHLY and CDR2 is FYNNEI. Trimming stripped 5 bases from V and 10 bases from J, with 15 bases between. CDR3 length: 13 residues. Here the CDR3 reads CASSPDRAGEQFF. The CDR3 bases are TGTGCCAGCAGTCCCGACAGGGCGGGAGAGCAGTTCTTC.

This chain links TRBV4-1 with TRBJ1-5; D is undetermined. CDR1 is MGHRA and CDR2 is YSYEKL in the germline V gene. Trimming took off 6 bases at V and 3 bases at J, with 9 bases between the two ends. This CDR3 comprises 13 residues. The CDR3 DNA sequence: TGCGCCAGCAGGGACGGGGACAATCAGCCCCAGCATTTT. Residues: CASRDGDNQPQHF.

The CDR3 coding sequence is TGTGCCAGCAGTTACCAAGGGACAGTAGAAGGCTACACCTTC. Its protein is CASSYQGTVEGYTF. This chain connects TRBV6-5 to TRBJ1-2; 7 bases align to TRBD1. The CDR3 sequence is 14 residues long. Germline CDR1 MNHEY, CDR2 SVGAGI. The junction had 8 bases not matched to a gene; V was cut back by 2 bases and J by 8 bases.

The CDR3 reads CASSQLTSGVKETQYF. As DNA, the CDR3 is TGTGCCAGCAGTCAACTAACTAGCGGGGTTAAAGAGACCCAGTACTTC. This chain links TRBV28 with TRBJ2-5; 10 bases map to TRBD2. The CDR3 consists of 16 residues. In germline, CDR1 is MDHEN, CDR2 SYDVKM. V was pared by 5 bases and J by 3 bases, with 9 bases of the junction left unmatched.

As DNA, the CDR3 is TGTGCTAGTGTTGGGGACTCTTCTAACTATGGCTACACCTTC. Encoded protein: CASVGDSSNYGYTF. This chain uses TRBV12-5 with TRBJ1-2; TRBD1 is a possible D gene (5 bases). V lost 7 bases, J lost 0 bases, and 12 bases lay in between. The germline gives CDR1 LGHNT, CDR2 FRNRAP. The CDR3 is 14 residues long. The variable domain in full, with the rest retrieved from reference TRBV12-5 and TRBJ1-2, is DARVTQTPRHKVTEMGQEVTMRCQPILGHNTVFWYRQTMMQGLELLAYFRNRAPLDDSGMPKDRFSAEMPDATLATLKIQPSEPRDSAVYFCASVGDSSNYGYTFGSGTRLTVV.

This clone has only one observation. The chain uses TRBV7-6 and TRBJ2-7; 9 nucleotides match TRBD1. CDR3 size: 13 residues. V shed 5 bases and J 5 bases; nucleotides not matched to a gene: 4. The V gene's germline CDR1 is SGHVS and CDR2 FNYEAQ. For the CDR3, the DNA is TGTGCCAGCAGCCGGGACAGGGTGAACGAGCAGTACTTC. Its translation: CASSRDRVNEQYF.

CDR3 amino acids: CATSRDKTVNTGELFF. The CDR3, as DNA: TGTGCCACCAGCAGAGACAAGACAGTGAACACCGGGGAGCTGTTTTTT. The chain joins TRBV15 to TRBJ2-2, with a tentative D call TRBD1 (5 bases). CDR3 size: 16 residues. V lost 0 bases, J lost 1 base, and 9 bases lay in between. Germline V CDR1 and CDR2: LNHNV, YYDKDF (reference sequence).

The chain combines TRBV28 with TRBJ1-6; D is unresolved. CDR3 size: 12 residues. V dropped 6 bases and J dropped 10 bases, with 10 bases sitting between them. Germline assignment: CDR1 MDHEN and CDR2 SYDVKM. The CDR3: CASRSVQSPLHF. The CDR3 DNA is TGTGCCAGCAGATCCGTGCAATCACCCCTCCACTTT.

The rearrangement uses TRBV18 and TRBJ2-7, with TRBD1 matching 7 bases. Germline CDR1 is KGHSH and CDR2 is LQKENI. V shed 4 bases, J shed 3 bases, and the junction held 3 bases outside the gene matches. This CDR3 contains 13 residues. The CDR3 sequence is CASSLDRNYEQYF. For the CDR3, the DNA is TGTGCCAGCTCACTGGACAGGAACTACGAGCAGTACTTC.

This sequence joins TRBV6-6 and TRBJ2-7; possible D gene TRBD2, 5 bases. Trimming removed 0 bases at V and 3 bases at J, with 12 bases between. The CDR3 consists of 15 residues. The V gene's germline CDR1 is MNHNY and CDR2 SVGAGI (reference sequence). Here the CDR3 reads CASSYSERGSYEQYF. The CDR3 DNA reads as TGTGCCAGCAGTTACTCGGAGCGAGGGAGCTACGAGCAGTACTTC.

The genes are TRBV18 and TRBJ2-7; the D is unclear. Germline loops: CDR1 KGHSH, CDR2 LQKENI. The CDR3 has 13 amino acids. The germline V and J ends were trimmed by 4 bases and 4 bases, with 11 bases remaining between them. As DNA, the CDR3 is TGTGCCAGCTCACTAACCCCCGGTTACGAGCAGTACTTC. It codes for CASSLTPGYEQYF.

This chain joins TRBV19 and TRBJ1-1; perhaps TRBD1 as D (5 bases). This CDR3 region has 12 residues. Per germline, CDR1 LNHDA and CDR2 SQIVND (reference sequence). V was shortened by 5 bases and J by 5 bases, with 9 bases between the two germline ends. The CDR3: CASSFRGTEAFF. CDR3 in DNA: TGTGCCAGTAGTTTCCGGGGGACTGAAGCTTTCTTT.